The 6 T cell receptor beta chains listed next were all sequenced from one sample in a study of blood T cell repertoires in COVID-19. Profiling relied on immunoSEQ multiplex PCR, and the TCRdb table lists in-frame clones only, not all of them. Of some 100,000 clones listed, 85% to 90% are singletons. Sequencing was performed on peripheral blood. These receptors originate from a woman aged 80 or over with active COVID-19.

The V and J genes are TRBV12-3 or TRBV12-4 and TRBJ2-1; D gene unclear. Trimming pared 5 bases from V and 0 bases from J, leaving 5 bases between. The CDR3 runs to 13 residues. CDR3 nucleotide sequence: TGTGCCAGCAGTCCCCGCTCCTACAATGAGCAGTTCTTC. It yields the protein CASSPRSYNEQFF.

The V gene is TRBV6-4, the J gene TRBJ2-3, with TRBD2 matching over 10 bases. The CDR3 spans 15 residues. Trimming took 5 bases from V and 4 from J; bases not matched to a gene: 6. Looked up from germline, CDR1 is MRHNA and CDR2 is SNTAGT. The CDR3 here is CASSNLAGAPDTQYF. The DNA of the CDR3 is TGTGCCAGCAGTAACCTAGCGGGAGCCCCAGATACGCAGTATTTT.

The V and J genes are TRBV7-7 and TRBJ2-2, with 7 positions matching TRBD1. In germline, CDR1 is SSHAT, CDR2 FNYEAQ (reference sequence). This CDR3 region has 15 residues. With V trimmed by 5 bases and J by 4 bases, 7 bases remained unmatched. CDR3 sequence: CASSADRVPTGELFF. The CDR3 DNA is TGTGCCAGCAGCGCCGACAGGGTCCCCACCGGGGAGCTGTTTTTT.

The chain carries TRBV5-4 and TRBJ1-5; 7 nucleotides line up with TRBD1. The V gene end was trimmed by 0 bases and the J gene end by 7 bases; junction bases not matched to a gene: 1. Germline CDR1 reads SGHNT; CDR2 reads YYREEE (reference sequence). This CDR3 contains 13 residues. In nucleotides, the CDR3 is TGTGCCAGCAGCTTGGACAGGGGCCAGCCCCAGCATTTT. Residues: CASSLDRGQPQHF.

This chain joins TRBV29-1 and TRBJ1-4; D unclear. V was trimmed by 4 bases and J by 7 bases, leaving 16 bases between them. Germline V gene lookup returns CDR1 SQVTM and CDR2 ANQGSEA. The CDR3 sequence is 14 residues long. The CDR3 sequence is CSVGGPALGEKLFF. The CDR3 region has the DNA TGCAGCGTTGGAGGGCCGGCTTTGGGTGAAAAACTGTTTTTT.

This clone was observed a handful of times. The rearrangement links TRBV7-9 to TRBJ2-1, with TRBD2 matching over 11 bases. This CDR3 has 16 amino acids. J lost 4 bases, V lost 6 bases, and 8 bases had no gene match. Germline assignment: CDR1 SEHNR and CDR2 FQNEAQ (reference sequence). The CDR3 DNA sequence: TGTGCCAGCAGTCTAGTAGCGGGAGGGGCTTACAATGAGCAGTTCTTC. Translation: CASSLVAGGAYNEQFF.